Shown below are 30 T cell receptor beta chains from a single sample sequenced in a study of neurological immune-mediated disorders. TCRdb itself ran the 5' RACE reads through MiXCR, one entry per CDR3 protein. The sample shows tens of thousands of distinct CDR3 sequences, about an eighth of them seen only once. Sample: PBMCs. Every receptor here comes from a man aged 55 to 69 in good health.

This clonotype was detected many times. The chain is built from TRBV7-2 and TRBJ1-2; possibly TRBD1 for D (6 bases). The CDR3 is made up of 14 amino acids. Germline values: CDR1 SGHTA, CDR2 FQGNSA. V lost 5 bases and J lost 4, with 14 bases in between. For the CDR3, the DNA is TGTGCCAGCAGCCTCGGGGGGGCGGTCTATGGCTACACCTTC. Protein product: CASSLGGAVYGYTF.

The rearrangement joins TRBV5-1 to TRBJ1-1, with a weak D call TRBD1 (6 bases). With 0 bases removed from V and 7 bases from J, the gap between germline ends came to 16 bases. The CDR3 spans 15 residues. Germline loops: CDR1 SGHRS, CDR2 YFSETQ. CDR3 in DNA: TGCGCCAGCAGCTTGGACAGGGAAGATATCGTTGAAGCTTTCTTT. This encodes CASSLDREDIVEAFF.

This clonotype was seen repeatedly, ten times or more. The gene calls are TRBV6-6 and TRBJ2-5; 7 positions match TRBD2. CDR1 and CDR2 (germline): MNHNY, SVGAGI (reference sequence). The CDR3 is 14 amino acids. With 0 bases clipped from V and 5 bases from J, the junction kept 3 bases outside the gene matches. Here the CDR3 DNA reads TGTGCCAGCAGTTACTCGGGAGGGGTGGAGACCCAGTACTTC. Translated: CASSYSGGVETQYF.

This clonotype occurred many times. V gene TRBV18 combines with J gene TRBJ1-1; 11 bases line up with TRBD1. The V and J ends lost 5 bases and 4 bases, in that order; junction bases with no gene match: 6. The CDR3 totals 15 residues. Germline V CDR1 and CDR2: KGHSH, LQKENI. As DNA, the CDR3 is TGTGCCAGCTCATTACGAGGGACAGGGGGCACTGAAGCTTTCTTT. Translation: CASSLRGTGGTEAFF.

This clonotype came up many times. The J gene is TRBJ2-7, the V gene TRBV7-2, with D possibly matching TRBD1 (6 bases). The CDR3 consists of 15 residues. Looked up from germline, CDR1 is SGHTA and CDR2 is FQGNSA. Trimming stripped 1 base from V and 4 bases from J, with 14 bases between. The CDR3 spells CASSLEGQSSYEQYF. The CDR3 region has the DNA TGTGCCAGCAGCTTAGAAGGACAGAGTTCTTACGAGCAGTACTTC.

The chain has TRBV14 and TRBJ1-2; a possible D gene is TRBD1 (5 bases). Germline loops: CDR1 SGHDN, CDR2 FVKESK. Trimming took off 1 base at V and 8 bases at J, with 11 bases between the two ends. The CDR3 is made up of 13 amino acids. The CDR3: CASSQGAGEGYTF. Here the CDR3 DNA reads TGTGCCAGCAGCCAAGGAGCGGGGGAAGGCTACACCTTC. The entire variable domain, with the rest obtained from reference TRBV14 and TRBJ1-2, is as follows: EAGVTQFPSHSVIEKGQTVTLRCDPISGHDNLYWYRRVMGKEIKFLLHFVKESKQDESGMPNNRFLAERTGGTYSTLKVQPAELEDSGVYFCASSQGAGEGYTFGSGTRLTVV.

In this sample, this clonotype is medium-sized. The gene calls are TRBV29-1 and TRBJ1-2; no firm D call. The germline gives CDR1 SQVTM, CDR2 ANQGSEA. V was trimmed by 1 base and J by 5 bases, leaving 8 bases between them. This CDR3 has 12 amino acids. The DNA of the CDR3 is TGCAGCGTTGAAGCCCGGACGTATGGCTACACCTTC. This gives the protein CSVEARTYGYTF.

A remark on this clonotype: This may be a read error, as it is one base from a much larger clone. The chain employs TRBV9 and TRBJ1-2; D remains unclear. This CDR3 has 18 amino acids. The V gene's germline CDR1 is SGDLS and CDR2 YYNGEE. The CDR3 here is CVSSVVYGDQLTNYGYTF. CDR3 coding DNA: TGTGTCAGCAGCGTAGTTTACGGTGACCAGCTTACTAACTATGGCTACACCTTC.

This clonotype was seen at least ten times. The chain joins TRBV20-1 to TRBJ2-3, with D perhaps matching TRBD2 (5 bases). There are 15 residues in the CDR3. Trimming cost V 3 bases and J 6 bases, with 19 bases left between them. Per germline, CDR1 DFQATT and CDR2 SNEGSKA (reference sequence). The CDR3 DNA sequence: TGCAGTGCTAGCTTGTTTTCGAGGGAGTGGGATACGCAGTATTTT. This translates into CSASLFSREWDTQYF.

This clonotype came up many times. The chain combines TRBV20-1 with TRBJ1-6, with 7 bases aligning to TRBD1. CDR3 length: 15 amino acids. Germline-derived CDR1 and CDR2 are DFQATT and SNEGSKA (reference sequence). After removal of 1 base from V and 10 bases from J, the junction contained 10 bases not matched to a gene. CDR3 DNA: TGCAGTGCTAGAGGCAACGCAGGGGGGCAGTCACCCCTCCACTTT. It is translated as CSARGNAGGQSPLHF.

This clonotype has at least ten counts. J is TRBJ1-2 and V is TRBV10-3; possibly TRBD1 for D (6 bases). The CDR3 loop spans 17 amino acids. V was pared by 0 bases and J by 2 bases, with 16 bases between. CDR1 and CDR2 from the germline V gene are ENHRY and SYGVKD. The CDR3 loop is CAISESGGEQINYGYTF. CDR3 DNA sequence: TGTGCCATCAGTGAGTCGGGGGGCGAGCAGATAAACTATGGCTACACCTTC.

This clonotype was seen many times. V is TRBV5-5 and J is TRBJ1-4; no reliable D call. The CDR3 spans 15 residues. Deletions cut 2 bases from V and 2 bases from J, with 10 bases between. CDR1 and CDR2 from the germline V gene are SGHKS and YYEKEE (reference sequence). The CDR3 loop is CASSFPLGTNEKLFF. The CDR3 nucleotides read TGTGCCAGCAGCTTTCCCCTGGGCACTAATGAAAAACTGTTTTTT.

This clonotype has a count of ten or more. The V gene is TRBV29-1, the J gene TRBJ1-4; TRBD1 aligns across 10 bases. The CDR3 spans 13 residues. Looked up from germline, CDR1 is SQVTM and CDR2 is ANQGSEA. With 0 bases clipped from V and 9 bases from J, the junction kept 1 base outside the gene matches. This CDR3 is CSVEEGQGKKLFF. The CDR3, as DNA: TGCAGCGTTGAAGAGGGACAGGGGAAAAAACTGTTTTTT.

This clonotype was observed many times. The chain carries TRBV7-8 and TRBJ2-1, with 7 bases aligning to TRBD1. With V trimmed by 1 base and J by 7 bases, 7 bases remained unmatched. The CDR3 has 15 amino acids. Germline CDR1 SGHVS, CDR2 FQNEAQ. In DNA, the CDR3 is TGTGCCAGCAGCTTAGAAGAGGGGGCATGGAATGAGCAGTTCTTC. Its protein is CASSLEEGAWNEQFF.

This clonotype showed up many times. The genes are TRBV12-3 or TRBV12-4 and TRBJ2-7; no definite D call. This CDR3 has 13 residues. The V gene lost 1 base and the J gene lost 2 bases, with 6 bases spanning the gap. Written as DNA, the CDR3 is TGTGCCAGCAGTTTAGTAGGGACCTACGAGCAGTACTTC. Translating it yields CASSLVGTYEQYF.

This clonotype was recorded many times. The chain joins TRBV20-1 to TRBJ1-3, with D tentatively TRBD1 (6 bases). Between the trimmed V and J ends, which lost 6 bases and 4 bases, there was a span of 19 bases. The CDR3 extends over 15 amino acids. The germline gives CDR1 DFQATT, CDR2 SNEGSKA (reference sequence). The CDR3: CSANNRGATGNTIYF. The CDR3 DNA follows: TGCAGTGCAAACAACCGGGGGGCTACCGGAAACACCATATATTTT.

This clonotype was counted many times. The V call is TRBV29-1, the J call TRBJ1-3, with unresolved D. Germline V CDR1 and CDR2: SQVTM, ANQGSEA. The CDR3 runs to 12 residues. Trimming left V 7 bases short and J 1 base short, with 8 bases between. The CDR3 region is CSAEASGNTIYF. The CDR3 region has the DNA TGCAGCGCCGAGGCGTCTGGAAACACCATATATTTT.

This clonotype was detected ten times or more. This chain uses TRBV7-2 with TRBJ2-1, with TRBD2 matching over 8 bases. The CDR3 totals 17 residues. V shed 2 bases, J shed 6 bases, and the junction held 12 bases outside the gene matches. CDR1 is SGHTA, CDR2 FQGNSA, per germline. CDR3 region: CASSLLASGPRGNEQFF. As DNA, the CDR3 is TGTGCCAGCAGCTTATTGGCTAGCGGGCCTCGGGGCAATGAGCAGTTCTTC.

This clonotype was seen many times. The V gene is TRBV28, the J gene TRBJ2-1; maybe TRBD2 (6 bases). The germline V gene has CDR1 MDHEN and CDR2 SYDVKM. V shed 5 bases and J shed 0 bases, with 20 bases lying between them. There are 18 residues in the CDR3. The CDR3 nucleotides read TGTGCCAGCAGTGGAGGGGCGGGGAGACTTGGCTCCTACAATGAGCAGTTCTTC. Translating gives CASSGGAGRLGSYNEQFF.

As concerns this clonotype: The junction and the germline gene differ at one end; a read error may be behind it. The CDR3 region has the DNA TGTGTCAGCCCCTTGGGGAAGGACCGCGAGCAGTACTTC. Encoded protein: CVSPLGKDREQYF. The gene calls are TRBV18 and TRBJ2-7; D not certain. The CDR3 totals 13 residues. Germline CDR1 reads KGHSH; CDR2 reads LQKENI. The full variable domain, rest sourced from reference TRBV18 and TRBJ2-7, is NAGVMQNPRHLVRRRGQEARLRCSPMKGHSHVYWYRQLPEEGLKFMVYLQKENIIDESGMPKERFSAEFPKEGPSILRIQQVVRGDSAAYFCVSPLGKDREQYFGPGTRLTVT.

This clonotype was seen ten or more times. This chain links TRBV12-3 or TRBV12-4 with TRBJ2-1, with TRBD1 identical over 11 bases. J gave up 6 bases and V 1 base, and 2 bases lay outside the gene matches. The CDR3 runs to 15 residues. CDR3 sequence reads: CASSLGGTGGNEQFF. The DNA for the CDR3 is TGTGCCAGCAGTTTAGGAGGGACAGGGGGCAATGAGCAGTTCTTC.

This clonotype was seen many times. The chain is built from TRBV12-3 or TRBV12-4 and TRBJ1-5; 9 bases agree with TRBD1. This CDR3 region has 14 residues. The J segment lost 5 bases and the V segment lost 4 bases, leaving 3 bases of the junction unmatched. DNA for the CDR3: TGTGCCAGCAGTTCACAGGGGGCCTATCAGCCCCAGCATTTT. Protein sequence: CASSSQGAYQPQHF.

In this sample, this clonotype turned up many times. The chain carries TRBV5-1 and TRBJ2-7; TRBD1 is a possible D gene (5 bases). Trimming removed 0 bases at V and 7 bases at J, with 14 bases between. The CDR3 loop spans 14 amino acids. From germline, CDR1 is SGHRS and CDR2 YFSETQ. As DNA, the CDR3 is TGCGCCAGCAGCTTGGGGTTACAGGATCGGGAGCAGTACTTC. It codes for CASSLGLQDREQYF.

In this sample, this clonotype turned up many times. The chain combines TRBV20-1 with TRBJ1-3, with D perhaps TRBD1 (5 bases). V was cut by 3 bases and J by 0 bases, with 18 bases left in between. The germline gives CDR1 DFQATT, CDR2 SNEGSKA (reference sequence). The CDR3 is made up of 17 amino acids. CDR3 coding DNA: TGCAGTGCTAGGAGGATAGGAGGGGCGAACTCTGGAAACACCATATATTTT. Its translation: CSARRIGGANSGNTIYF.

This clonotype was detected many times. V usage is TRBV20-1 and J usage is TRBJ1-6, with D possibly being TRBD1 (5 bases). The V gene's germline CDR1 is DFQATT and CDR2 SNEGSKA (reference sequence). CDR3 length equals 13 residues. The CDR3, as DNA: TGCAGGGCCCAGGGAGGTCTAAATTCACCCCTCCACTTT. It is translated as CRAQGGLNSPLHF.

This clonotype appeared many times. The chain joins TRBV5-1 to TRBJ2-1; 7 bases are shared with TRBD2. Germline CDR1 reads SGHRS; CDR2 reads YFSETQ. V was pared by 4 bases and J by 5 bases, with 6 bases of the junction left unmatched. The CDR3 is made up of 14 amino acids. CDR3 coding DNA: TGCGCCAGCAGCCAAGGCGGGGGAAACAATGAGCAGTTCTTC. Protein product: CASSQGGGNNEQFF.

Many counts were recorded for this clonotype. The chain uses TRBV4-2 and TRBJ1-5; TRBD1 aligns across 9 bases. V lost 1 base and J lost 1; bases outside the gene matches: 11. Germline assignment: CDR1 LGHNA and CDR2 YNFKEQ. The CDR3 length is 19 residues. The CDR3 region is CASSQAPGQGGGSNQPQHF. Here the CDR3 DNA reads TGTGCCAGCAGCCAAGCCCCGGGACAGGGAGGGGGAAGCAATCAGCCCCAGCATTTT.

This clonotype was observed many times. The gene calls are TRBV20-1 and TRBJ1-5; 10 bases align to TRBD1. Per germline, CDR1 DFQATT and CDR2 SNEGSKA (reference sequence). CDR3 length: 15 residues. The V gene end was trimmed by 4 bases and the J gene end by 3 bases; junction bases not matched to a gene: 6. In DNA form, the CDR3 reads TGCAGTGCTACCTTGACAGGGGGCTACAATCAGCCCCAGCATTTT. Amino acid sequence: CSATLTGGYNQPQHF.

The table lists this clonotype with many counts. This rearrangement joins TRBV28 to TRBJ2-6; possibly TRBD1 for D (6 bases). Germline CDR1 and CDR2: MDHEN and SYDVKM. The CDR3 is 16 amino acids. V was clipped by 5 bases and J by 2 bases, with 13 bases between them. The CDR3 reads CASSPRRGAGANVLTF. In DNA, the CDR3 is TGTGCCAGCAGTCCTCGCAGGGGTGCTGGGGCCAACGTCCTGACTTTC.

This clonotype is medium-sized in the sample. V and J are TRBV7-8 and TRBJ1-1; TRBD1 is a possible D gene (6 bases). V was cut by 1 base and J by 5 bases, with 14 bases left in between. The CDR3 contains 15 residues. Germline V gene lookup returns CDR1 SGHVS and CDR2 FQNEAQ. The CDR3 is CASSLVEGRGTEAFF. CDR3 nucleotide sequence: TGTGCCAGCAGCTTAGTTGAAGGGAGGGGGACTGAAGCTTTCTTT.